This T cell receptor (beta chain) stems from a study of glioma-infiltrating T cells. Study conclusions and caveats: Gliomas, especially low-grade, showed above-expected tissue-blood divergence; non-neoplastic patients showed below. CDR3 overlap between tissue and blood was very small.

This clonotype occurred many times. Its antigen is as yet unknown. The germline V and J ends were trimmed by 8 bases and 7 bases, with 20 bases remaining between them. Germline V lookup: CDR1 MNHNS, CDR2 SASEGT. CDR3 length: 15 amino acids. Amplification of TCR alpha and beta CDR3 regions from RNA used iRepertoire nested multiplex PCR. Tissue mRNA or PBMC total RNA, roughly 90-450 ng, went into one-step reverse transcription and amplification. MiXCR, applied by TCRdb to the multiplex PCR reads, yields one record per CDR3 protein. The sample records approximately 90,000 distinct CDR3 sequences, less than 30% being singletons.

The receptor was isolated from a human donor with low-grade glioma or glioblastoma, undergoing nonglioma brain surgery, or in good health (not recorded which). This chain connects TRBV6-1 to TRBJ2-2, with D tentatively TRBD2 (6 bases). The sample was glioma tissue, nonneoplastic brain tissue, or PBMCs (not recorded which). The DNA for the CDR3 is TGTGCCAGCCGGCAGGATCAGCGGCGGGGCGGGGAGCTGTTTTTT. Translating gives CASRQDQRRGGELFF.